This T cell receptor (beta chain) was retrieved from a study of cytomegalovirus exposure and HLA in healthy donors. With 60 Vbeta and 13 Jbeta primers, the PCR was carried out. Using immunoSEQ multiplex PCR, the repertoire was profiled, and TCRdb retains in-frame clones only, with some absent. Of about 120,000 clones in the sample, about four fifths were seen once. J lost 3 bases, V lost 6 bases, and 8 bases had no gene match. The CDR3 consists of 15 residues. Germline values: CDR1 LNHDA, CDR2 SQIVND (reference sequence). The sample taken for sequencing was PBMCs. This rearrangement joins TRBV19 to TRBJ2-4, with 7 bases identical to TRBD1. This clonotype was obtained from a female donor in good health and CMV-seropositive. CDR3 DNA sequence: TGTGCCAGTAGCGACCTACAGGGGCTCAAAAACATTCAGTACTTC. It specifies CASSDLQGLKNIQYF. Complete variable domain (other parts from reference TRBV19 and TRBJ2-4): DGGITQSPKYLFRKEGQNVTLSCEQNLNHDAMYWYRQDPGQGLRLIYYSQIVNDFQKGDIAEGYSVSREKKESFPLTVTSAQKNPTAFYLCASSDLQGLKNIQYFGAGTRLSVL.